The rows below give T cell receptor beta chains drawn from one sample of a study of human versus mouse CDR3 diversity and MHC coevolution. TCRdb's table, derived via immunoSEQ multiplex PCR, lists solely in-frame clones and lacks some. The data contain 45,000 to 75,000 clones, 94% of them seen just once; the ten biggest clones take up approximately 17%. Sequencing was carried out using naive CD4+ T cells from blood. All receptors derive from a person between 55 and 69 years old in good health. The CDR3 runs from the conserved cysteine through the conserved F or W. The order of the fields is V gene, clone size, J gene, D gene, CDR3 DNA, CDR3 protein. A D gene is named only where the DNA matches it firmly. Clone size is stated in some rows and not others, as once, few, many or a class when expanded.

v_call: TRBV11-2; clone_size: -; j_call: TRBJ2-1; d_call: TRBD2; cdr3_nt: TGTGGGACTAGCGGGATTCGGGGCTACAATGAGCAGTTCTTC; cdr3_aa: CGTSGIRGYNEQFF
v_call: TRBV7-3; clone_size: once; j_call: TRBJ2-1; d_call: TRBD2; cdr3_nt: TGTGCCAGCAGTACTAGCGGGAGTCACAATGGGCAGTTCTTC; cdr3_aa: CASSTSGSHNGQFF
v_call: TRBV19; clone_size: -; j_call: TRBJ1-2; d_call: -; cdr3_nt: TGTGCCAGTAGTCCGGACCAGGGTATCCCCTATGGCTACACCTTC; cdr3_aa: CASSPDQGIPYGYTF
v_call: TRBV6-1; clone_size: once; j_call: TRBJ2-7; d_call: TRBD2; cdr3_nt: TGTGCCAGCAGTGCCCTAATACGGGGGGGGGAGCAGTACTTC; cdr3_aa: CASSALIRGGEQYF
v_call: TRBV7-6; clone_size: -; j_call: TRBJ2-2; d_call: -; cdr3_nt: TGTGCCAGCAGCTTTATCCCGAACACCGGGGAGCTGTTTTTT; cdr3_aa: CASSFIPNTGELFF
v_call: TRBV10-2; clone_size: -; j_call: TRBJ2-4; d_call: -; cdr3_nt: TGCGCCAGCAGTGAGAGACAGTTAGCCAAAAACATTCAGTACTTC; cdr3_aa: CASSERQLAKNIQYF
v_call: TRBV5-8; clone_size: once; j_call: TRBJ1-5; d_call: -; cdr3_nt: TGTGCCAGCAGCTTGGACACCAATCAGCCCCAGCATTTT; cdr3_aa: CASSLDTNQPQHF
v_call: TRBV27; clone_size: -; j_call: TRBJ1-6; d_call: TRBD1; cdr3_nt: TGTGCCAGCGCTTGGGACAGGAATTCACCCCTCCACTTT; cdr3_aa: CASAWDRNSPLHF
v_call: TRBV30; clone_size: -; j_call: TRBJ2-7; d_call: TRBD1; cdr3_nt: TGTGCCTGGAGCGGAGAAGGCGGGACAGGAACCTACGAGCAGTACTTC; cdr3_aa: CAWSGEGGTGTYEQYF
v_call: TRBV5-1; clone_size: -; j_call: TRBJ2-1; d_call: TRBD2; cdr3_nt: TGCGCCAGCAGCTTGGAAGGTGGGAGGGCCGATGAGCAGTTCTTC; cdr3_aa: CASSLEGGRADEQFF
v_call: TRBV5-4; clone_size: -; j_call: TRBJ2-1; d_call: TRBD2; cdr3_nt: TGTGCCAGCAGCCGGACTAGCGGGACCTACAATGAGCAGTTCTTC; cdr3_aa: CASSRTSGTYNEQFF
v_call: TRBV5-1; clone_size: -; j_call: TRBJ1-5; d_call: -; cdr3_nt: TGCGCCAGCAGCTTTGACAGTCGGATGGGGCCCCAGCATTTT; cdr3_aa: CASSFDSRMGPQHF
v_call: TRBV19; clone_size: -; j_call: TRBJ2-5; d_call: -; cdr3_nt: TGTGCCAGTAGTATACCAACAGGGAGGGGAGAGACCCAGTACTTC; cdr3_aa: CASSIPTGRGETQYF
v_call: TRBV7-3; clone_size: -; j_call: TRBJ2-6; d_call: -; cdr3_nt: TGTGCCAGCAGCCAAGGGGGTCATGGGGCCAACGTCCTGACTTTC; cdr3_aa: CASSQGGHGANVLTF
v_call: TRBV6-5; clone_size: -; j_call: TRBJ1-1; d_call: TRBD1; cdr3_nt: TGTGCCAGCAGTGCACAGGGGGCGAACACTGAAGCTTTCTTT; cdr3_aa: CASSAQGANTEAFF
v_call: TRBV5-4; clone_size: -; j_call: TRBJ1-4; d_call: -; cdr3_nt: TGTGCCAGCAGCTTGAGGGGCGTCACTAATGAAAAACTGTTTTTT; cdr3_aa: CASSLRGVTNEKLFF
v_call: TRBV6-5; clone_size: -; j_call: TRBJ1-1; d_call: -; cdr3_nt: TGTGCCAGCATCCCGTCCCGCGGAAAGAACACTGAAGCTTTCTTT; cdr3_aa: CASIPSRGKNTEAFF
v_call: TRBV2; clone_size: -; j_call: TRBJ2-7; d_call: -; cdr3_nt: TGTGCCAGCAGCCCCAGGGGACGCGAGCAGTACTTC; cdr3_aa: CASSPRGREQYF
v_call: TRBV7-9; clone_size: -; j_call: TRBJ1-2; d_call: TRBD1; cdr3_nt: TGTGCCAGCAGCCCCCGGGACAGGGGGGGTTCAGACTATGGCTACACCTTC; cdr3_aa: CASSPRDRGGSDYGYTF
v_call: TRBV5-4; clone_size: -; j_call: TRBJ2-2; d_call: TRBD2; cdr3_nt: TGTGCCAGCAGCTTGGCTAGCGGGATGATATTACCCGGGGAGCTGTTTTTT; cdr3_aa: CASSLASGMILPGELFF
v_call: TRBV9; clone_size: -; j_call: TRBJ2-5; d_call: -; cdr3_nt: TGTGCCAGCAGCGTAGGATGGGCCAGGGAGACCCAGTACTTC; cdr3_aa: CASSVGWARETQYF
v_call: TRBV11-3; clone_size: -; j_call: TRBJ2-7; d_call: TRBD1; cdr3_nt: TGTGCCAGCAGCCTCCGGGACAGGTACGACGAGCAGTACTTC; cdr3_aa: CASSLRDRYDEQYF